This TCR beta chain derives from a study of cytotoxic CD8 clonotypes in ibrutinib-treated CLL. Study as a whole: Response samples were obtained once patients had received a median roughly 11 months of treatment, range 6 to 36. Samples averaged about 260,000 productive templates and more than 85,000 productive rearrangements.

Germline CDR1 and CDR2: LNHNV and YYDKDF (reference sequence). The CDR3 has 16 residues. Trimming stripped 0 bases from V and 7 bases from J, with 18 bases between. The sequencing depth, 1 in 200,000 to 1 in 1 million T cells, was the target. Profiled with immunoSEQ multiplex PCR; TCRdb holds only in-frame clones, not every one. The profile shows fewer than 150,000 clones, approximately 80% of them singletons. The sequence derives from a human donor with chronic lymphocytic leukemia. The genes are TRBV15 and TRBJ1-1; TRBD1 is a possible D gene (6 bases). The source was PBMCs, collected after 24 months of ibrutinib treatment. The CDR3 region has the DNA TGTGCCACCAGCAGAGATCTACCAGGGGCCGGGGTTGAAGCTTTCTTT. The encoded protein is CATSRDLPGAGVEAFF.